The clone carrying this T cell receptor (beta chain) has a count of ten or more. The CDR3 consists of 11 residues. CDR1 MNHEY and CDR2 SMNVEV come from the germline V gene (reference sequence). Trimming took off 4 bases at V and 7 bases at J, with 5 bases between the two ends. This sample is drawn from a study of neurological immune-mediated disorders. The unsorted libraries were generated from a total of 2 million PBMCs, which had been stored in RNAlater at -80 C. A 10-nucleotide random UMI tagged transcripts in template-switch 5'RACE cDNA synthesis. Over 200 million TCR-beta sequences (from 15-18 subjects) were yielded by each sequencing run. From the 5' RACE reads, TCRdb called clonotypes with MiXCR, one entry per CDR3 protein. The sample lists about 59,000 distinct CDR3 sequences, roughly 13% occurring once.

V and J are TRBV27 and TRBJ2-1; D gene uncertain. The source of this sequence is an older woman with HTLV-1-associated myelopathy (HAM/TSP). The specimen was PBMCs. Here the CDR3 reads CASSSWNEQFF. The CDR3 nucleotides are TGTGCCAGCAGTTCATGGAATGAGCAGTTCTTC.